The clone carrying this T cell receptor (beta chain) turned up a few times. For TCRbeta, the library was prepared with unique molecular identifiers. MiXCR was run by TCRdb on the PCR reads, yielding one entry per CDR3 protein. The sample records 400,000 to 500,000 distinct CDR3 sequences, about a tenth being singletons. This entry is derived from a study of T-cell reconstitution after alpha-beta-depleted transplantation in children. Trimming took 2 bases from V and 2 from J; bases not matched to a gene: 9. This CDR3 spans 18 amino acids. Germline CDR1 is MGHRA and CDR2 is YSYEKL. The V and J genes are TRBV4-1 and TRBJ2-6; 7 positions match TRBD1. This receptor was taken from a human donor who donated a stem cell graft to a child with acute myeloid leukemia. The starting material was PBMCs from the stem cell graft donor, obtained from the stem cell graft. The CDR3 region is CASSQPWTGEAGANVLTF. The CDR3 nucleotides read TGCGCCAGCAGCCAACCTTGGACAGGAGAAGCTGGGGCCAACGTCCTGACTTTC.